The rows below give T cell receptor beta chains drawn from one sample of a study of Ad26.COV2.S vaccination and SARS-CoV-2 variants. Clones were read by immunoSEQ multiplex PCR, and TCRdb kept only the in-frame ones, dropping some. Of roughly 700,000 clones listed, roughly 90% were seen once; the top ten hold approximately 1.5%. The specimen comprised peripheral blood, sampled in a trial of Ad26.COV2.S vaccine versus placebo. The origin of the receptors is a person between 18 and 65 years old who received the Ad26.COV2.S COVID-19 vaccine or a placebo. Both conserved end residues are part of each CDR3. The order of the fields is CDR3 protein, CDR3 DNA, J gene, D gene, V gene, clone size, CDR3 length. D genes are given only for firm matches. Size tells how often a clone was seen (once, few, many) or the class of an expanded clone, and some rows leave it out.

CASSNYGVNEKLFF,TGTGCCAGCAGCAACTACGGCGTTAATGAAAAACTGTTTTTT,TRBJ1-4,.,TRBV7-9,.,14
CASSIGGYGVIDTQYF,TGTGCCAGCAGCATCGGAGGCTACGGAGTGATCGATACGCAGTATTTT,TRBJ2-3,.,TRBV9,.,16
CASSTGGVSGYTF,TGTGCCAGCAGTACGGGGGGGGTTAGTGGCTACACCTTC,TRBJ1-2,.,TRBV6-5,.,13
CAWGLAGIYNEQFF,TGTGCCTGGGGACTAGCGGGAATCTACAATGAGCAGTTCTTC,TRBJ2-1,TRBD2,TRBV30,.,14
CASTVSYNEQFF,TGTGCCAGCACGGTGTCCTACAATGAGCAGTTCTTC,TRBJ2-1,.,TRBV2,once,12
CASSQWQEPKAFF,TGTGCCAGCAGCCAATGGCAGGAGCCTAAAGCTTTCTTT,TRBJ1-1,.,TRBV16,.,13
CASSPKAGLAADNEQFF,TGTGCCAGTAGTCCAAAAGCCGGACTAGCCGCCGACAATGAGCAGTTCTTC,TRBJ2-1,TRBD2,TRBV19,few,17
CASSLSGVGEAFF,TGTGCCAGCAGCCTCTCCGGGGTCGGTGAAGCTTTCTTT,TRBJ1-1,.,TRBV7-9,.,13
CASSFTWRGNQPQHF,TGTGCCAGCAGCTTTACATGGAGGGGTAATCAGCCCCAGCATTTT,TRBJ1-5,.,TRBV5-5,.,15
CAGSPETGWEKLFF,TGTGCCGGCTCACCTGAAACAGGGTGGGAAAAACTGTTTTTT,TRBJ1-4,.,TRBV18,.,14
CASSKSAGSNEKLFF,TGTGCCAGCAGTAAATCGGCAGGGTCCAATGAAAAACTGTTTTTT,TRBJ1-4,.,TRBV27,.,15
CASSQFRTVRNSPLHF,TGTGCCAGCAGCCAATTTAGGACAGTGCGAAATTCACCCCTCCACTTT,TRBJ1-6,.,TRBV3-1/TRBV3-2,.,16
CASNKGGSNVLTF,TGTGCCAGTAATAAGGGGGGGAGCAACGTCCTGACTTTC,TRBJ2-6,.,TRBV19,.,13
CASTSEGVRAGELFF,TGTGCCAGCACTTCGGAGGGCGTGAGAGCCGGGGAGCTGTTTTTT,TRBJ2-2,.,TRBV6-5,.,15
CASSLVLGRRIKNIQYF,TGTGCCAGCAGCTTGGTACTCGGCAGGCGGATCAAAAACATTCAGTACTTC,TRBJ2-4,.,TRBV5-4,once,17
CASRKSRDSNQPQHF,TGTGCAAGTCGAAAGAGTAGGGATAGCAATCAGCCCCAGCATTTT,TRBJ1-5,.,TRBV12-2,.,15
CASSSGTGDLDTQYF,TGTGCCAGCAGCTCCGGGACAGGGGACTTAGATACGCAGTATTTT,TRBJ2-3,TRBD1,TRBV6-4,.,15
CSSRQGINYGYTF,TGCAGCTCCAGACAGGGAATCAACTATGGCTACACCTTC,TRBJ1-2,TRBD1,TRBV29-1,.,13
CAISLTGFRGYTF,TGTGCCATCAGCTTGACAGGGTTCAGGGGCTACACCTTC,TRBJ1-2,TRBD1,TRBV10-3,once,13
CAWSPGADTQYF,TGTGCCTGGAGCCCGGGGGCAGATACGCAGTATTTT,TRBJ2-3,.,TRBV30,.,12
CASSLGDRPYEQYF,TGTGCCAGCAGTTTGGGGGACAGGCCTTACGAGCAGTACTTC,TRBJ2-7,TRBD1,TRBV27,.,14
CASSLTSLRTDTQYF,TGTGCCAGCAGTTTAACTAGCCTTAGAACAGATACGCAGTATTTT,TRBJ2-3,.,TRBV6-2/TRBV6-3,.,15
CAWIIPQGAITQYF,TGTGCCTGGATCATACCTCAGGGGGCGATTACGCAGTATTTT,TRBJ2-3,TRBD1,TRBV30,.,14
CASSIDLPDRVPYEQYF,TGTGCCAGTAGTATAGATCTGCCGGACAGGGTTCCCTACGAGCAGTACTTC,TRBJ2-7,TRBD1,TRBV19,.,17
CASSQANTGELFF,TGTGCCAGCAGCCAAGCGAACACCGGGGAGCTGTTTTTT,TRBJ2-2,.,TRBV14,.,13
CASSPLPQGSRETQYF,TGTGCCAGCTCACCGTTACCACAGGGTAGTAGGGAGACCCAGTACTTC,TRBJ2-5,.,TRBV18,.,16
CASSARRGQRGAGELFF,TGTGCCAGTAGCGCCCGCAGGGGCCAAAGAGGGGCCGGGGAGCTGTTTTTT,TRBJ2-2,.,TRBV19,few,17
CASSIRSDGPYEQYF,TGTGCCAGTAGTATAAGGTCCGACGGGCCCTACGAGCAGTACTTC,TRBJ2-7,.,TRBV19,.,15
CASSYSIQGFYGYTF,TGTGCCAGCAGTTACTCGATTCAGGGGTTCTATGGCTACACCTTC,TRBJ1-2,.,TRBV6-5,.,15
CASSPRQGREKLFF,TGTGCCAGCAGCCCCCGACAGGGACGTGAAAAACTGTTTTTT,TRBJ1-4,TRBD1,TRBV3-1/TRBV3-2,.,14